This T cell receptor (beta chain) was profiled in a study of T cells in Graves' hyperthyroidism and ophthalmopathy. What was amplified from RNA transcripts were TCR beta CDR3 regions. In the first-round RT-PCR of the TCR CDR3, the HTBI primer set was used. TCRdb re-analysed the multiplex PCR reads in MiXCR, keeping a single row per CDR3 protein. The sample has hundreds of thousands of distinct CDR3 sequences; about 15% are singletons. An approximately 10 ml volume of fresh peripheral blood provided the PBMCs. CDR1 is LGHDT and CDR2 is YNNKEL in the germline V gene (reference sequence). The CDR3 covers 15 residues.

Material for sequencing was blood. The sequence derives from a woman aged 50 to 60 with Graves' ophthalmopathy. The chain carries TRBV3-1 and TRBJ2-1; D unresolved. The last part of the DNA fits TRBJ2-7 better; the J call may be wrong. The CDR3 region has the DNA TGTGCCAGCAGCCAAGGACTGAGCTCCTACAATGAGCAGTACTTC. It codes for CASSQGLSSYNEQYF.